The present T cell receptor (beta chain) was sequenced within a study of CD8 T cells in ankylosing spondylitis. The CDR3 length is 14 residues. CDR1 and CDR2 from the germline V gene are MNHEY and SVGAGI. Deletions cut 0 bases from V and 5 bases from J, with 10 bases between. General study results and limits: What appeared characteristic of ankylosing spondylitis blood was a TCR beta motif of eight highly homologous variants. Some of these motif variants have turned up before, in reports on reactive arthritis synovial fluid and blood.

Making the TCR beta libraries involved quantitative 5'-RACE with molecular barcodes. One entry per CDR3 protein results from TCRdb running MiXCR on the 5' RACE reads. The repertoire consists of about 90,000 distinct CDR3 sequences, with about 9% occurring once and the leading ten covering under 35%. This clonotype turned up a few times. The target antigen is unknown. The chain has TRBV6-5 and TRBJ1-2, with a weak D call TRBD1 (6 bases). The sample consisted of blood, either unsorted or a sorted T cell fraction (not recorded which). This TCR derives from a male donor with ankylosing spondylitis. CDR3 protein: CASSYSSRGYGYTF. The CDR3 region has the DNA TGTGCCAGCAGTTACTCGAGCAGGGGTTATGGCTACACCTTC.